This passage covers 20 T cell receptor beta chains from one sample sequenced in a study of cytomegalovirus exposure and HLA in healthy donors. Vbeta (60) and Jbeta (13) primers were used in the PCR. Libraries were prepared by immunoSEQ multiplex PCR; TCRdb keeps only in-frame clonotypes and omits some of them. The table has some 96,000 clones, around 76% seen once. Sequencing input: PBMCs. Every receptor here comes from a man between 40 and 49 years old in good health and CMV-seropositive.

V is TRBV18 and J is TRBJ2-3, with D hard to call. V lost 6 bases, J lost 0 bases, and 13 bases lay in between. The germline V gene encodes CDR1 KGHSH and CDR2 LQKENI. The CDR3 length is 15 residues. CDR3 in amino acids: CASSHFEESTDTQYF. The CDR3 region has the DNA TGTGCCAGCTCGCACTTTGAGGAAAGCACAGATACGCAGTATTTT.

This chain uses TRBV2 with TRBJ2-2; perhaps TRBD1 as D (5 bases). The CDR3 contains 15 residues. The V gene lost 3 bases and the J gene lost 6 bases, with 14 bases spanning the gap. Looked up from germline, CDR1 is SNHLY and CDR2 is FYNNEI. DNA for the CDR3: TGTGCCAGCAGTGATACGAGAAGGGGTTCCGGGGAGCTGTTTTTT. Translating it yields CASSDTRRGSGELFF.

The V and J genes are TRBV5-1 and TRBJ2-3; a weak D match, TRBD2 (5 bases). The CDR3 contains 14 residues. V was trimmed by 3 bases and J by 0 bases, leaving 8 bases between them. Germline V gene sequence: CDR1 SGHRS, CDR2 YFSETQ. CDR3 protein: CASSSLESTDTQYF. CDR3 sequence (DNA): TGCGCCAGCAGCTCACTAGAAAGCACAGATACGCAGTATTTT. Supplemented by reference TRBV5-1 and TRBJ2-3, the full variable domain reads KAGVTQTPRYLIKTRGQQVTLSCSPISGHRSVSWYQQTPGQGLQFLFEYFSETQRNKGNFPGRFSGRQFSNSRSEMNVSTLELGDSALYLCASSSLESTDTQYFGPGTRLTVL.

This rearrangement joins TRBV19 to TRBJ2-5; TRBD2 matches at 7 bases. Germline lookup yields CDR1 LNHDA and CDR2 SQIVND (reference sequence). V trimming: 7 bases; J trimming: 1 base; junction bases outside the gene matches: 9. The CDR3 spans 15 residues. The CDR3 DNA sequence: TGTGCCAGTACCCCCGTAGCGGGTAGCCAAGAGACCCAGTACTTC. This codes for CASTPVAGSQETQYF.

There are a few counts of this clone. The sample holds other DNA sequences that translate to the same CDR3. The chain is built from TRBV7-6 and TRBJ2-1; D perhaps matches TRBD1 (6 bases). The V and J ends lost 4 bases and 4 bases respectively, with 8 bases between them. From germline, CDR1 is SGHVS and CDR2 FNYEAQ. CDR3 length: 13 amino acids. The CDR3 spells CASSSTGYNEQFF. The CDR3 DNA reads as TGTGCCAGCAGCTCAACAGGGTACAATGAGCAGTTCTTC.

The chain couples TRBV27 to TRBJ2-7; perhaps TRBD2 as D (6 bases). The CDR3 has 15 amino acids. Trimming shortened V by 0 bases and J by 5 bases, and 14 bases separated the two germline ends. Germline values: CDR1 MNHEY, CDR2 SMNVEV (reference sequence). The CDR3 DNA is TGTGCCAGCAGTTTATCGAGGACTAATCGACACGAGCAGTACTTC. Encoded protein: CASSLSRTNRHEQYF.

This clone was detected only a few times. CDR3 sequence (DNA): TGTGCCAGTAGTTCTGTAGCGGAAAGCTCCTACGAGCAGTACTTC. Amino acids: CASSSVAESSYEQYF. The chain uses TRBV19 and TRBJ2-7, with a possible D match to TRBD2 (6 bases). The CDR3 sequence is 15 residues long. The V gene lost 5 bases and the J gene lost 0 bases, with 14 bases spanning the gap. Germline CDR1 is LNHDA and CDR2 is SQIVND (reference sequence).

The chain recombines TRBV4-3 with TRBJ1-2; D is undetermined. In germline, CDR1 is LGHNA, CDR2 YSLEER. The CDR3 runs 15 residues. Deletions cut 1 base from V and 8 bases from J, with 17 bases between. This CDR3 reads CASSQVPFEMGGYTF. CDR3 nucleotides: TGCGCCAGCAGCCAAGTCCCGTTCGAGATGGGCGGCTACACCTTC.

This sequence joins TRBV23-1 and TRBJ2-7; a weak D match, TRBD2 (6 bases). TRBV23-1 is sorted into the ORF group, with uncertain function. V was pared by 3 bases and J by 2 bases, with 20 bases between. The CDR3 totals 17 residues. The CDR3 coding sequence is TGCGCCAGCAGTCACCAGTCCCCGGGAGAAGATACCTACGAGCAGTACTTC. It is translated as CASSHQSPGEDTYEQYF.

This clone turned up a few times. CDR3 protein: CASSYLSTGFPGNTIYF. CDR3 in DNA: TGTGCCAGCAGCTACCTGTCGACAGGGTTCCCTGGAAACACCATATATTTT. The J gene is TRBJ1-3, the V gene TRBV7-9, with TRBD1 identical over 7 bases. Germline-derived CDR1 and CDR2 are SEHNR and FQNEAQ (reference sequence). This CDR3 has 17 amino acids. J was trimmed by 2 bases and V by 4 bases; bases with no gene match: 11. Using reference TRBV7-9 and TRBJ1-3 for the parts outside the CDR3, the full variable domain is DTGVSQNPRHKITKRGQNVTFRCDPISEHNRLYWYRQTLGQGPEFLTYFQNEAQLEKSRLLSDRFSAERPKGSFSTLEIQRTEQGDSAMYLCASSYLSTGFPGNTIYFGEGSWLTVV.

The chain combines TRBV9 with TRBJ2-7, with TRBD1 matching over 8 bases. Germline V gives CDR1 SGDLS, CDR2 YYNGEE. The V gene end was trimmed by 3 bases and the J gene end by 5 bases; junction bases not matched to a gene: 13. The CDR3 has 16 residues. For the CDR3, the DNA is TGTGCCAGCAGCGCCGACTCCGGACAGGGATCAGACGAGCAGTACTTC. Encoded protein: CASSADSGQGSDEQYF.

The CDR3 region has the DNA TGTGCCAGCAGCCGACAGGTTAGCTCCTACAATGAGCAGTTCTTC. Translation gives CASSRQVSSYNEQFF. The chain combines TRBV2 with TRBJ2-1, with TRBD1 as a possible D gene (6 bases). CDR3 length: 15 residues. The germline V gene encodes CDR1 SNHLY and CDR2 FYNNEI. Trimming removed 6 bases from V and 0 bases from J, with 12 bases in between.

The chain joins TRBV7-2 to TRBJ2-7; a possible D gene is TRBD2 (7 bases). CDR1 and CDR2 (germline): SGHTA, FQGNSA. With 1 base removed from V and 1 base from J, the gap between germline ends came to 14 bases. The CDR3 contains 16 residues. DNA of the CDR3: TGTGCCAGCAGCTTAGTGGGTGGGGGGGCTTCCTACGAGCAGTACTTC. Translating it yields CASSLVGGGASYEQYF.

The chain uses TRBV14 and TRBJ1-2, with D perhaps TRBD1 (6 bases). Deletions cut 3 bases from V and 5 bases from J, with 13 bases between. Germline V gene sequence: CDR1 SGHDN, CDR2 FVKESK. This CDR3 spans 14 amino acids. CDR3 DNA: TGTGCCAGCAGCCAGGACAGTCTCTCTTATGGCTACACCTTC. Translated: CASSQDSLSYGYTF.

The chain links TRBV6-6 to TRBJ1-2; tentatively, D is TRBD1 (6 bases). Trimming removed 6 bases from V and 7 bases from J, with 18 bases in between. Germline-derived CDR1 and CDR2 are MNHNY and SVGAGI (reference sequence). The length of the CDR3 is 14 residues. CDR3 in amino acids: CASSTLTGSRGYTF. The DNA for the CDR3 is TGTGCCAGCAGCACCCTTACAGGGTCTCGTGGCTACACCTTC.

V is TRBV4-2 and J is TRBJ2-1, with 7 bases identical to TRBD1. J was trimmed by 4 bases and V by 4 bases; bases with no gene match: 10. Germline V gene sequence: CDR1 LGHNA, CDR2 YNFKEQ. The CDR3 length is 16 residues. The chain's CDR3 is CASSPSKTGSYNEQFF. The CDR3 nucleotides are TGTGCCAGCAGCCCATCCAAGACAGGGAGTTACAATGAGCAGTTCTTC.

This clone appeared a single time. The chain joins TRBV6-5 to TRBJ2-2; no definite D call. The CDR3 length is 14 residues. Germline V CDR1 and CDR2: MNHEY, SVGAGI. V dropped 0 bases and J dropped 6 bases, with 8 bases sitting between them. CDR3 DNA sequence: TGTGCCAGCAGTTACTCGGTCGGAGCCGGGGAGCTGTTTTTT. Amino acid sequence: CASSYSVGAGELFF.

V usage is TRBV5-1 and J usage is TRBJ2-5; 8 nucleotides agree with TRBD1. CDR1 SGHRS and CDR2 YFSETQ come from the germline V gene. Trimming at V came to 4 bases and at J to 5 bases, leaving 10 bases not matched to a gene. There are 15 residues in the CDR3. CDR3 DNA sequence: TGCGCCAGCAGCGCCGGATACGGACAGGGCGAGACCCAGTACTTC. Its translation: CASSAGYGQGETQYF.

This chain joins TRBV5-1 and TRBJ2-5, with D perhaps TRBD1 (5 bases). The CDR3 runs to 13 residues. Germline CDR1 is SGHRS and CDR2 is YFSETQ. V lost 4 bases, J lost 3 bases, and 10 bases lay in between. The CDR3 region has the DNA TGCGCCAGCAGCGTCGTGACAGAAGAGACCCAGTACTTC. Translating gives CASSVVTEETQYF.

The chain employs TRBV7-9 and TRBJ2-3; 9 nucleotides line up with TRBD1. The CDR3 is made up of 17 amino acids. Germline loops: CDR1 SEHNR, CDR2 FQNEAQ (reference sequence). J lost 2 bases, V lost 3 bases, and 9 bases had no gene match. CDR3 amino acids: CASSLGTGLRPTDTQYF. CDR3 DNA: TGTGCCAGCAGCTTGGGGACAGGGCTTAGACCCACAGATACGCAGTATTTT.